The subject of this entry is one T cell receptor (beta chain). Its specificity is unknown. V lost 7 bases to trimming and J lost 8 bases, with 42 bases between them. Germline CDR1 SGHAT, CDR2 FQDESV (reference sequence). The CDR3 has 22 amino acids. Extraction of RNA together with DNA used 20-30 mg of unsorted bulk tissue. Sampling targeted five separate regions of each tumor, which included the tumor centre. Viable tumor cells exceeded 85% in all tumor samples. The sample belongs to a study of tumor-infiltrating lymphocytes in primary liver carcinoma. Study findings and constraints: Overlap between tumor regions exceeded overlap of tumor with adjacent tissue or blood.

A primer in the constant region served to generate TCR beta cDNA from roughly 450 ng of total RNA. Slightly modified ARM-PCR served as the procedure for the TCR beta libraries. These libraries came from three rounds of nested multiplex PCR. It was with TRBV1-TRBV30 forward primers and a C-beta reverse primer that the first two PCR rounds were run, at approximately 9 cycles each. TCRdb reprocessed the multiplex PCR reads via MiXCR and lists one record per CDR3 protein. The table includes roughly 120,000 distinct CDR3 sequences, 55% to 75% detected once. The chain recombines TRBV11-1 with TRBJ2-1, with D possibly matching TRBD2 (5 bases). The receptor was derived from an older woman with primary liver carcinoma and hepatitis B virus infection. Sample: liver tumor tissue from sampling region 3. Documented subset: tumor region T3, left-lateral pole. CDR3 amino acids: CASNLNRFPWTGIHRYIDEQFF. For the CDR3, the DNA is TGTGCCAGCAACTTGAATCGGTTTCCATGGACGGGGATACATAGGTACATCGATGAGCAGTTCTTC.